These T cell receptor beta chains were read from a single sample in a study of vaccination effects on CD4 cells after COVID-19. No antigen is known for these receptors. The protocol was immunoSEQ multiplex PCR, while the TCRdb copy is restricted to in-frame clones and leaves out a portion. The table lists 65,000 to 95,000 clones, 60% to 85% of them singletons. This specimen consisted of CD4+ T cells from PBMCs cultured with HCoV-OC43 spike peptides, obtained after COVID-19 vaccination. Receptors originate from a human donor who received a COVID-19 vaccine. CDR3s include the opening cysteine and the closing phenylalanine or tryptophan. Fields, in order: CDR3 length, J gene, V gene, CDR3 protein.

len: 13
j_gene: TRBJ1-5
v_gene: TRBV6-6
CDR3aa: CAGGGPSNQPQHF

len: 18
j_gene: TRBJ1-1
v_gene: TRBV18
CDR3aa: CASSPIQTGGPRGTEAFF

len: 14
j_gene: TRBJ1-1
v_gene: TRBV27
CDR3aa: CASSPGQGYTEAFF

len: 17
j_gene: TRBJ2-3
v_gene: TRBV7-2
CDR3aa: CASSLGGGGLAGGTQYF

len: 15
j_gene: TRBJ2-1
v_gene: TRBV10-3
CDR3aa: CAISPLGDPDDEQFF

len: 17
j_gene: TRBJ2-6
v_gene: TRBV23-1
CDR3aa: CASSQGQGGSGANVLTF

len: 13
j_gene: TRBJ2-5
v_gene: TRBV7-9
CDR3aa: CASSQMGVETQYF

len: 14
j_gene: TRBJ2-2
v_gene: TRBV6-5
CDR3aa: CASSWTGEAGELFF

len: 14
j_gene: TRBJ2-5
v_gene: TRBV18
CDR3aa: CASSPLDRGETQYF

len: 13
j_gene: TRBJ1-6
v_gene: TRBV30
CDR3aa: CAWSGTGVSPLHF

len: 13
j_gene: TRBJ1-3
v_gene: TRBV5-8
CDR3aa: CASSFSEGNTIYF

len: 17
j_gene: TRBJ2-5
v_gene: TRBV21-1
CDR3aa: CASSKAPEVAGSETQYF

len: 13
j_gene: TRBJ1-4
v_gene: TRBV2
CDR3aa: CASRRGGNEKLFF

len: 14
j_gene: TRBJ1-2
v_gene: TRBV15
CDR3aa: CATSRDLGEYGYTF

len: 15
j_gene: TRBJ2-3
v_gene: TRBV3-1/TRBV3-2
CDR3aa: CASSRLDSDTDTQYF

len: 16
j_gene: TRBJ1-5
v_gene: TRBV7-8
CDR3aa: CASSWKQGASNQPQHF

len: 13
j_gene: TRBJ2-3
v_gene: TRBV7-2
CDR3aa: CASTGTGADTQYF

len: 12
j_gene: TRBJ2-1
v_gene: TRBV9
CDR3aa: CASSGSGGEQFF

len: 14
j_gene: TRBJ1-4
v_gene: TRBV28
CDR3aa: CASSTQMPREKLFF

len: 13
j_gene: TRBJ2-5
v_gene: TRBV18
CDR3aa: CASSPQYQETQYF

len: 15
j_gene: TRBJ1-6
v_gene: TRBV5-8
CDR3aa: CASAGGHLYNSPLHF

len: 14
j_gene: TRBJ1-4
v_gene: TRBV19
CDR3aa: CASRRTGGEEKLFF

len: 16
j_gene: TRBJ2-5
v_gene: TRBV14
CDR3aa: CASSRGGGPVLETQYF

len: 13
j_gene: TRBJ1-1
v_gene: TRBV12-3/TRBV12-4
CDR3aa: CASSLTRLTEAFF

len: 16
j_gene: TRBJ1-5
v_gene: TRBV18
CDR3aa: CASSPRQGGDNQPQHF

len: 10
j_gene: TRBJ1-1
v_gene: TRBV28
CDR3aa: CASRGTTAFF